The 31 T cell receptor beta chains given below trace back to one sample, sequenced in a study of neurological immune-mediated disorders. TCRdb used MiXCR to reprocess the 5' RACE reads, holding one entry per CDR3 protein. The profile shows around 25,000 distinct CDR3 sequences, more than 20% of them singletons. Material for sequencing was PBMCs. These TCRs come from an older woman in good health.

This clonotype was found a few times. The chain employs TRBV7-3 and TRBJ2-1; the D gene is possibly TRBD2 (5 bases). With 3 bases removed from V and 0 bases from J, the gap between germline ends came to 9 bases. This CDR3 contains 15 residues. Germline CDR1 SGHTA, CDR2 FQGTGA. DNA for the CDR3: TGTGCCAGCAGCTTGATAGCGAACTCCTACAATGAGCAGTTCTTC. Its protein product is CASSLIANSYNEQFF.

At least ten counts were recorded for this clonotype. The rearrangement links TRBV29-1 to TRBJ2-2; tentatively, D is TRBD2 (6 bases). Between the trimmed V and J ends, which lost 7 bases and 2 bases, there was a span of 8 bases. Germline V gene lookup returns CDR1 SQVTM and CDR2 ANQGSEA. This CDR3 is built from 12 residues. This chain's CDR3 is CSARGNTGELFF. In DNA form, the CDR3 reads TGCAGCGCGCGGGGCAACACCGGGGAGCTGTTTTTT.

The chain is built from TRBV10-3 and TRBJ1-2, with a tentative D call TRBD1 (6 bases). V lost 11 bases, J lost 0 bases, and 19 bases lay in between. Germline assignment: CDR1 ENHRY and CDR2 SYGVKD. This CDR3 comprises 15 residues. The CDR3: CASRSKDSSNYGYTF. As DNA, the CDR3 is TGTGCCTCTCGAAGCAAGGACAGCTCTAACTATGGCTACACCTTC.

This clonotype was found many times. The V call is TRBV4-3, the J call TRBJ2-2, with D possibly TRBD1 on 6 matching bases. The CDR3 is made up of 13 amino acids. Germline loops: CDR1 LGHNA, CDR2 YSLEER. Trimming took 2 bases from V and 8 from J, leaving 9 bases between them. CDR3 loop: CASSQNRVGELFF. In DNA form, the CDR3 reads TGCGCCAGCAGCCAAAACAGGGTTGGGGAGCTGTTTTTT.

This clonotype has a count of ten or more. The V and J genes are TRBV9 and TRBJ2-1, with 8 bases identical to TRBD1. Germline CDR1 SGDLS, CDR2 YYNGEE. The CDR3 contains 14 residues. Trimming cost V 0 bases and J 10 bases; bases outside gene matches: 6. The CDR3 bases are TGTGCCAGCAGCGTAGGGACAGGGTTCGGGGAGCAGTTCTTC. It codes for CASSVGTGFGEQFF.

This clonotype came up many times. This CDR3 is CASSLTGIGDTEAFF. In nucleotides, the CDR3 is TGCGCCAGCAGCTTGACAGGGATTGGTGACACTGAAGCTTTCTTT. The chain recombines TRBV5-1 with TRBJ1-1; maybe TRBD1 (6 bases). The CDR3 consists of 15 residues. Germline values: CDR1 SGHRS, CDR2 YFSETQ. Trimming pared 1 base from V and 3 bases from J, leaving 13 bases between.

Ten or more counts support this clonotype. The chain uses TRBV12-3 or TRBV12-4 and TRBJ1-2; TRBD1 might be the D (6 bases). The CDR3 totals 13 residues. The V end lost 6 bases, the J end lost 14 bases, and 22 bases lay between the germline ends. For the CDR3, the DNA is TGTGCCAGCAGACCAGAAGGACAGTCATCGTCAACCTTC. This gives the protein CASRPEGQSSSTF.

This clonotype was counted ten times or more. V usage is TRBV6-6 and J usage is TRBJ2-7; TRBD1 aligns across 12 bases. The CDR3 covers 19 residues. Germline CDR1 reads MNHNY; CDR2 reads SVGAGI (reference sequence). V trimming: 4 bases; J trimming: 1 base; junction bases outside the gene matches: 14. CDR3 protein: CASSSYPGQGALRSYEQYF. The CDR3 bases are TGTGCCAGCAGTTCTTATCCGGGACAGGGGGCTCTTAGGTCCTACGAGCAGTACTTC.

This clonotype was counted many times. CDR3 bases: TGTGCCAGCAGCATTAGGACAGGGGGGCCCCAGTACTTC. Protein: CASSIRTGGPQYF. The chain recombines TRBV7-2 with TRBJ2-5; 10 nucleotides agree with TRBD1. This CDR3 comprises 13 residues. The germline V gene has CDR1 SGHTA and CDR2 FQGNSA. V dropped 5 bases and J dropped 9; count of bases not matched to a gene: 6. The full variable domain, in which reference TRBV7-2 and TRBJ2-5 provide the parts outside the CDR3, is GAGVSQSPSNKVTEKGKDVELRCDPISGHTALYWYRQSLGQGLEFLIYFQGNSAPDKSGLPSDRFSAERTGGSVSTLTIQRTQQEDSAVYLCASSIRTGGPQYFGPGTRLLVL.

V and J are TRBV6-5 and TRBJ2-1; 8 bases fit TRBD2. Trimming took 8 bases from V and 7 from J; bases not matched to a gene: 10. The CDR3 contains 14 residues. From germline, CDR1 is MNHEY and CDR2 SVGAGI. For the CDR3, the DNA is TGTGCCAGCCGAAGCGGGGGAGGGCCGAATGAGCAGTTCTTC. Encoded protein: CASRSGGGPNEQFF.

This clonotype was seen at least ten times. This chain joins TRBV5-1 and TRBJ1-1; D is perhaps TRBD1 (5 bases). Germline V gene data show CDR1 as SGHRS and CDR2 as YFSETQ. V gave up 2 bases and J gave up 3 bases, with 14 bases separating them. This CDR3 is built from 15 residues. The DNA of the CDR3 is TGCGCCAGCAGCTTCGGGACGGCAAGGGACACTGAAGCTTTCTTT. Amino acid sequence: CASSFGTARDTEAFF.

This clonotype has a count of ten or more. The rearrangement joins TRBV29-1 to TRBJ1-4, with TRBD1 as a possible D gene (5 bases). V was clipped by 5 bases and J by 7 bases, with 14 bases between them. The CDR3 runs 13 residues. CDR1 is SQVTM and CDR2 is ANQGSEA in the germline V gene. DNA of the CDR3: TGCAGCGTTCGAAGGGGCATAGGTGAAAAACTGTTTTTT. This translates into CSVRRGIGEKLFF.

The chain recombines TRBV7-2 with TRBJ2-6, with a tentative D call TRBD1 (5 bases). Germline values: CDR1 SGHTA, CDR2 FQGNSA. Trimming took 5 bases from V and 2 from J, leaving 10 bases between them. CDR3 length equals 15 residues. The CDR3 sequence is CASSPGAAGANVLTF. For the CDR3, the DNA is TGTGCCAGCAGCCCTGGGGCAGCTGGGGCCAACGTCCTGACTTTC.

This clonotype was counted many times. The genes are TRBV20-1 and TRBJ2-7; 8 bases fit TRBD2. The junction had 9 bases not matched to a gene; V was cut back by 0 bases and J by 5 bases. The CDR3 consists of 15 residues. Per germline, CDR1 DFQATT and CDR2 SNEGSKA (reference sequence). As DNA, the CDR3 is TGCAGTGCTAGAGATGGGGCGGGAGGTCCCCACGAGCAGTACTTC. Its translation: CSARDGAGGPHEQYF.

The rearrangement links TRBV25-1 to TRBJ2-7; TRBD2 matches 8 bases. V gave up 2 bases and J gave up 0 bases; unmatched junction bases: 0. Germline CDR1 MGHDK, CDR2 SYGVNS. The CDR3 has 14 amino acids. Here the CDR3 reads CASSESGSSYEQYF. The CDR3, as DNA: TGTGCCAGCAGTGAAAGCGGGAGCTCCTACGAGCAGTACTTC.

The chain has TRBV20-1 and TRBJ2-4; 9 bases are a match to TRBD1. CDR1 and CDR2 from the germline V gene are DFQATT and SNEGSKA (reference sequence). J was trimmed by 7 bases and V by 5 bases; bases with no gene match: 6. This CDR3 comprises 13 residues. The CDR3 here is CSAVITGGNIQYF. CDR3 nucleotide sequence: TGCAGTGCTGTCATCACAGGGGGCAACATTCAGTACTTC.

In its sample, this clonotype was seen many times. The chain links TRBV28 to TRBJ1-6; D possibly corresponds to TRBD1 (5 bases). The V end was cut by 8 bases, the J end by 10 bases, with 12 bases between. This CDR3 is 12 amino acids long. Germline CDR1 reads MDHEN; CDR2 reads SYDVKM. The DNA of the CDR3 is TGTGCCAGCGCCCTCGGGGGGTCACCCCTCCACTTT. Amino acid sequence: CASALGGSPLHF.

This clonotype was detected many times. The chain uses TRBV10-3 and TRBJ2-2; the match to TRBD1 covers 7 bases. Germline trimming cut 11 bases from V and 9 bases from J; bases unmatched to any gene: 12. In germline, CDR1 is ENHRY, CDR2 SYGVKD. The CDR3 spans 13 residues. The CDR3 DNA reads as TGTGCCGTCGCCTGGACAGGCCCCCGGGAGCTGTTTTTT. Its translation is CAVAWTGPRELFF.

In its sample, this clonotype was seen many times. The chain employs TRBV7-2 and TRBJ2-3; D remains unclear. CDR1 is SGHTA, CDR2 FQGNSA, per germline. This CDR3 has 12 residues. The chain's CDR3 is CALRASTDTQYF. The CDR3 bases are TGTGCTCTCCGGGCTAGCACAGATACGCAGTATTTT.

This clonotype appeared many times. The chain carries TRBV5-1 and TRBJ1-1; D might be TRBD1 (5 bases). CDR1 and CDR2 from the germline V gene are SGHRS and YFSETQ. Trimming cost V 9 bases and J 4 bases, with 19 bases left between them. This CDR3 region has 14 residues. CDR3 DNA sequence: TGCGCCACCGCGCAGGGCGGGGTTGCCACTGAAGCTTTCTTT. This translates into CATAQGGVATEAFF. Using reference TRBV5-1 and TRBJ1-1 for the parts outside the CDR3, the full variable domain is KAGVTQTPRYLIKTRGQQVTLSCSPISGHRSVSWYQQTPGQGLQFLFEYFSETQRNKGNFPGRFSGRQFSNSRSEMNVSTLELGDSALYLCATAQGGVATEAFFGQGTRLTVV.

A few counts support this clonotype. The V gene is TRBV19, the J gene TRBJ2-7; D unclear. This CDR3 contains 14 residues. Germline V gene data show CDR1 as LNHDA and CDR2 as SQIVND (reference sequence). V was pared by 4 bases and J by 0 bases, with 10 bases between. In DNA form, the CDR3 reads TGTGCCAGTAGTAGGACGGCTACCTCCTACGAGCAGTACTTC. Translation: CASSRTATSYEQYF.

This clonotype was counted ten times or more. The rearrangement links TRBV20-1 to TRBJ1-2; unclear D gene. Germline CDR1 is DFQATT and CDR2 is SNEGSKA (reference sequence). Trimming removed 1 base from V and 3 bases from J, with 12 bases in between. The CDR3 consists of 14 residues. The CDR3, as DNA: TGCAGTGCTAGAGCAGGAGGGCTTGACTATGGCTACACCTTC. It specifies CSARAGGLDYGYTF.

The table lists this clonotype with many counts. This chain connects TRBV11-2 to TRBJ2-1, with a tentative D call TRBD2 (6 bases). Germline V gives CDR1 SGHAT, CDR2 FQNNGV. V was pared by 1 base and J by 4 bases, with 11 bases between. CDR3 length equals 15 residues. This chain's CDR3 is CASSLVAEGYNEQFF. Written as DNA, the CDR3 is TGTGCCAGCAGCTTAGTAGCGGAGGGGTACAATGAGCAGTTCTTC.

This clonotype was recorded at least ten times. The V call is TRBV7-3, the J call TRBJ2-2; the D is unclear. V lost 5 bases to trimming and J lost 7 bases, with 8 bases between them. Germline V gene lookup returns CDR1 SGHTA and CDR2 FQGTGA. There are 12 residues in the CDR3. CDR3 coding DNA: TGTGCCAGCAGCCTAGGTATCGGGGAGCTGTTTTTT. The encoded protein is CASSLGIGELFF. Full variable domain (remainder filled in from reference TRBV7-3 and TRBJ2-2): GAGVSQTPSNKVTEKGKYVELRCDPISGHTALYWYRQSLGQGPEFLIYFQGTGAADDSGLPNDRFFAVRPEGSVSTLKIQRTERGDSAVYLCASSLGIGELFFGEGSRLTVL.

In its sample, this clonotype was seen many times. The CDR3 spells CASSLGPRGAGNTIYF. The CDR3 region has the DNA TGTGCCAGCAGCTTAGGTCCCAGGGGAGCTGGAAACACCATATATTTT. The chain links TRBV7-2 to TRBJ1-3, with a weak D call TRBD1 (6 bases). The CDR3 spans 16 residues. V was shortened by 1 base and J by 2 bases, with 12 bases between the two germline ends. Per germline, CDR1 SGHTA and CDR2 FQGNSA.

Many counts were recorded for this clonotype. The V gene is TRBV5-1, the J gene TRBJ1-1; 8 bases are shared with TRBD1. The V segment lost 4 bases and the J segment 5 bases; nucleotides outside the gene matches: 7. CDR3 size: 14 residues. From germline, CDR1 is SGHRS and CDR2 YFSETQ. As DNA, the CDR3 is TGCGCCAGCAGCCGAGACAGGGGCGGAACTGAAGCTTTCTTT. Its protein is CASSRDRGGTEAFF.

This rearrangement joins TRBV20-1 to TRBJ2-3, with D perhaps matching TRBD2 (7 bases). Germline-derived CDR1 and CDR2 are DFQATT and SNEGSKA (reference sequence). The V end lost 5 bases, the J end lost 2 bases, and 17 bases lay between the germline ends. The CDR3 is made up of 15 amino acids. The CDR3 region is CSAGGALASTDTQYF. The CDR3 region has the DNA TGCAGTGCTGGGGGGGCCCTGGCTTCCACAGATACGCAGTATTTT.

The chain is built from TRBV28 and TRBJ2-7; possible D gene TRBD2, 6 bases. CDR1 and CDR2 (germline): MDHEN, SYDVKM. Trimming removed 7 bases at V and 2 bases at J, with 24 bases between. The CDR3 loop spans 17 amino acids. CDR3 in DNA: TGTGCCAGCATTCTCGTCCTAACTAGGCGGGGTACCTACGAGCAGTACTTC. It encodes CASILVLTRRGTYEQYF.

This clonotype was seen at least ten times. The chain employs TRBV5-1 and TRBJ2-1, with D perhaps TRBD2 (6 bases). V dropped 2 bases and J dropped 7 bases, with 19 bases sitting between them. The CDR3 runs 16 residues. Germline V gene data show CDR1 as SGHRS and CDR2 as YFSETQ. CDR3 nucleotide sequence: TGCGCCAGCAGCTTAAGCGGGTGGGGACTTCGGAATGAGCAGTTCTTC. It translates to CASSLSGWGLRNEQFF.

The J gene is TRBJ2-5, the V gene TRBV28; 10 nucleotides agree with TRBD1. Germline V lookup: CDR1 MDHEN, CDR2 SYDVKM. V gave up 0 bases and J gave up 3 bases; unmatched junction bases: 1. This CDR3 contains 15 residues. The CDR3 here is CASSLWGQGKETQYF. CDR3 bases: TGTGCCAGCAGTTTATGGGGACAGGGGAAAGAGACCCAGTACTTC. Variable domain in full (rest from reference TRBV28 and TRBJ2-5): DVKVTQSSRYLVKRTGEKVFLECVQDMDHENMFWYRQDPGLGLRLIYFSYDVKMKEKGDIPEGYSVSREKKERFSLILESASTNQTSMYLCASSLWGQGKETQYFGPGTRLLVL.

This clonotype was counted many times. CDR3 nucleotides: TGCGCCAGCAGCCCGGACACCGGGACAGGGACGTACGAGCAGTACTTC. It yields the protein CASSPDTGTGTYEQYF. This sequence joins TRBV5-1 and TRBJ2-7; 9 bases line up with TRBD1. The CDR3 consists of 16 residues. The V and J ends lost 4 bases and 4 bases, in that order; junction bases with no gene match: 12. CDR1 and CDR2 (germline): SGHRS, YFSETQ.